This T cell receptor beta chain came from a study of cytomegalovirus exposure and HLA in healthy donors. 60 Vbeta and 13 Jbeta primers were used in PCR. Measured with immunoSEQ multiplex PCR; TCRdb has only the in-frame clones, and not every one. The sample lists approximately 140,000 clones; 73% were seen once. Per the germline V gene, CDR1 is MDHEN and CDR2 is SYDVKM. CDR3 size: 15 residues. Trimming cost V 6 bases and J 7 bases; bases outside gene matches: 11. Participants comprised healthy donors of bone marrow. This receptor was obtained from a woman aged 18-35 years in good health and CMV-seronegative. The chain combines TRBV28 with TRBJ1-3, with TRBD1 identical over 8 bases. Sequenced sample: PBMCs. CDR3 bases: TGTGCCAGCAGCCTAGGAGCCAGGGGGCGGAACACCATATATTTT. As protein: CASSLGARGRNTIYF.